This T cell receptor (beta chain) was documented in a study of T cell responses to AZD1222 COVID-19 vaccine. In germline, CDR1 is LNHDA, CDR2 SQIVND (reference sequence). V trimming: 7 bases; J trimming: 2 bases; junction bases outside the gene matches: 16. This CDR3 comprises 18 residues. The table came from immunoSEQ multiplex PCR; TCRdb's copy has only in-frame clones and leaves some out. The data show fewer than 200,000 clones, about 90% seen once. Specimen: peripheral blood, collected on day 0 of MenACWY control vaccination. This receptor was obtained from an adult in good health. The rearrangement links TRBV19 to TRBJ2-3; the match to TRBD2 covers 9 bases. For the CDR3, the DNA is TGTGCCAGTACCAACCGAGCGGGGGGTGTGGGAAACACAGATACGCAGTATTTT. Protein: CASTNRAGGVGNTDTQYF.